This entry lists 20 T cell receptor beta chains sequenced from one sample in a study of T-cell memory formation after mild COVID-19. TCRdb ran MiXCR on the 5' RACE reads and lists one entry per CDR3 protein. The sample has more than 350,000 distinct CDR3 sequences, roughly 21% seen once; the top ten hold around 13%. Source material: PBMCs or a T cell subset sorted from them (not recorded which). Receptors were obtained from an adult woman who had mild COVID-19 (a few samples of this study predate the infection). Cell type and time point are not known.

This rearrangement joins TRBV3-1 to TRBJ2-7; TRBD2 matches at 9 bases. V was pared by 2 bases and J by 2 bases, with 4 bases of the junction left unmatched. Germline CDR1 LGHDT, CDR2 YNNKEL (reference sequence). The CDR3 is 15 residues long. The CDR3 sequence: CASSQRLAVTYEQYF. Written as DNA, the CDR3 is TGTGCCAGCAGCCAAAGACTAGCGGTAACCTACGAGCAGTACTTC.

A note on this clonotype: The junction does not match germline at one end; this may be a read error. CDR3 residues: CASSLAGQGTGTEAFF. The CDR3, as DNA: TGCGCCAGCAGCTTGGCGGGACAGGGGACGGGCACTGAAGCTTTCTTT. The J gene is TRBJ1-1, the V gene TRBV5-5, with 10 bases identical to TRBD1. CDR3 length: 16 residues. Per the germline V gene, CDR1 is SGHKS and CDR2 is YYEKEE (reference sequence).

The V and J genes are TRBV6-2 or TRBV6-3 and TRBJ1-1; D is unclear. Per germline, CDR1 MNHEY and CDR2 SVGEGT. Between the trimmed V and J ends, which lost 3 bases and 0 bases, there was a span of 20 bases. The CDR3 totals 18 residues. CDR3 coding DNA: TGTGCCAGCAGTTATTCCAAGCAAGCCCAGAGCATGAACACTGAAGCTTTCTTT. Its protein product is CASSYSKQAQSMNTEAFF.

The chain employs TRBV5-1 and TRBJ2-7; 7 nucleotides match TRBD1. Looked up from germline, CDR1 is SGHRS and CDR2 is YFSETQ. The J segment lost 6 bases and the V segment lost 3 bases, leaving 6 bases of the junction unmatched. This CDR3 has 13 amino acids. The CDR3 spells CASSSTQGSEQYF. CDR3 nucleotides: TGCGCCAGCAGCTCAACACAGGGGAGCGAGCAGTACTTC.

The chain combines TRBV7-9 with TRBJ1-1; perhaps TRBD1 as D (5 bases). Trimming pared 6 bases from V and 5 bases from J, leaving 25 bases between. CDR3 length: 17 amino acids. Germline CDR1 reads SEHNR; CDR2 reads FQNEAQ (reference sequence). This chain's CDR3 is CASSPGRTQGGVTEAFF. CDR3 sequence (DNA): TGTGCCAGCAGTCCAGGCCGGACGCAGGGAGGAGTGACTGAAGCTTTCTTT. The whole variable domain, remainder taken from reference TRBV7-9 and TRBJ1-1, is DTGVSQNPRHKITKRGQNVTFRCDPISEHNRLYWYRQTLGQGPEFLTYFQNEAQLEKSRLLSDRFSAERPKGSFSTLEIQRTEQGDSAMYLCASSPGRTQGGVTEAFFGQGTRLTVV.

In this sample, this clonotype turned up many times. The chain carries TRBV11-3 and TRBJ2-1; D not certain. The CDR3 is made up of 12 amino acids. Germline CDR1 is SGHNT and CDR2 is YENEEA. The V and J ends lost 2 bases and 7 bases respectively, with 6 bases between them. CDR3 coding DNA: TGTGCCAGCAGCTTACGTCTAAATGAGCAGTTCTTC. Translation: CASSLRLNEQFF.

This clonotype has more than one count but fewer than ten. The V call is TRBV7-3, the J call TRBJ2-3; the match to TRBD1 covers 7 bases. Looked up from germline, CDR1 is SGHTA and CDR2 is FQGTGA. The trim removed 5 bases at V and 0 bases at J, leaving 5 bases unmatched. This CDR3 spans 15 amino acids. The CDR3: CASSPGTVSTDTQYF. CDR3 sequence (DNA): TGTGCCAGCAGCCCAGGGACAGTGAGCACAGATACGCAGTATTTT.

This clonotype was observed a few times. This rearrangement joins TRBV4-1 to TRBJ2-4; 9 nucleotides agree with TRBD2. CDR3 length equals 16 residues. Germline CDR1 is MGHRA and CDR2 is YSYEKL. With V trimmed by 2 bases and J by 0 bases, 2 bases remained unmatched. CDR3 sequence reads: CASSQLAGKAKNIQYF. In nucleotides, the CDR3 is TGCGCCAGCAGCCAACTAGCGGGGAAAGCCAAAAACATTCAGTACTTC.

Ten or more counts support this clonotype. V and J are TRBV5-6 and TRBJ2-1; 8 bases align to TRBD1. Trimming cost V 0 bases and J 1 base; bases outside gene matches: 6. CDR3 size: 17 residues. Looked up from germline, CDR1 is SGHDT and CDR2 is YYEEEE. CDR3 amino acids: CASSLGVRQGSYNEQFF. DNA of the CDR3: TGTGCCAGCAGCTTGGGGGTTAGACAGGGGTCCTACAATGAGCAGTTCTTC.

The rearrangement joins TRBV18 to TRBJ2-1; D gene unclear. Germline V gene lookup returns CDR1 KGHSH and CDR2 LQKENI. The CDR3 runs to 15 residues. Trimming stripped 3 bases from V and 6 bases from J, with 15 bases between. The CDR3: CASSPRLGSVNEQFF. CDR3 DNA sequence: TGTGCCAGCTCACCCCGGCTGGGGTCGGTCAATGAGCAGTTCTTC.

J is TRBJ1-1 and V is TRBV5-1; the match to TRBD1 covers 11 bases. This CDR3 contains 15 residues. V gave up 3 bases and J gave up 1 base; unmatched junction bases: 2. Germline loops: CDR1 SGHRS, CDR2 YFSETQ. The CDR3 reads CASSWTGGGNTEAFF. In DNA, the CDR3 is TGCGCCAGCAGCTGGACAGGGGGCGGGAACACTGAAGCTTTCTTT. Full variable domain (missing parts from reference TRBV5-1 and TRBJ1-1): KAGVTQTPRYLIKTRGQQVTLSCSPISGHRSVSWYQQTPGQGLQFLFEYFSETQRNKGNFPGRFSGRQFSNSRSEMNVSTLELGDSALYLCASSWTGGGNTEAFFGQGTRLTVV.

This clonotype was seen a handful of times. The chain employs TRBV11-1 and TRBJ2-7; 11 positions match TRBD1. In germline, CDR1 is SGHAT, CDR2 FQDESV (reference sequence). With 5 bases clipped from V and 5 bases from J, the junction kept 8 bases outside the gene matches. This CDR3 is 15 amino acids long. The CDR3 DNA is TGTGCCAGCAGCCCATGGACAGGGGGCGGCCACGAGCAGTACTTC. Protein: CASSPWTGGGHEQYF.

The chain employs TRBV12-3 or TRBV12-4 and TRBJ2-7; the D is unclear. The CDR3 is 11 amino acids. The ends were cut back, 5 bases at V and 9 bases at J, with 11 bases in the middle. The CDR3 DNA is TGTGCCAGCAGTCTTCAATGGTGGCAGTACTTC. This sequence encodes CASSLQWWQYF.

The chain couples TRBV29-1 to TRBJ2-2, with a possible D match to TRBD2 (6 bases). CDR1 is SQVTM, CDR2 ANQGSEA, per germline. This CDR3 comprises 15 residues. Trimming took off 0 bases at V and 2 bases at J, with 10 bases between the two ends. CDR3 DNA: TGCAGCGTTGAAGAGGGGAGGTTTAACACCGGGGAGCTGTTTTTT. Residues: CSVEEGRFNTGELFF.

In its sample, this clonotype was seen many times. The V gene is TRBV4-1, the J gene TRBJ2-7; TRBD1 matches 11 bases. The J segment lost 3 bases and the V segment lost 3 bases, leaving 10 bases of the junction unmatched. Germline assignment: CDR1 MGHRA and CDR2 YSYEKL. The CDR3 runs 17 residues. CDR3 sequence (DNA): TGCGCCAGCAGCCAGCCGGGGGGGACAGGGGGTTTCTACGAGCAGTACTTC. It codes for CASSQPGGTGGFYEQYF.

This clonotype was detected a few times. V and J are TRBV20-1 and TRBJ2-1, with 10 bases aligning to TRBD2. The CDR3 sequence is 16 residues long. V lost 0 bases to trimming and J lost 8 bases; unmatched junction nucleotides: 10. Looked up from germline, CDR1 is DFQATT and CDR2 is SNEGSKA (reference sequence). The chain's CDR3 is CSARDRASGSLYEQFF. As DNA, the CDR3 is TGCAGTGCTAGAGATCGGGCTAGCGGGAGTCTGTATGAGCAGTTCTTC.

This clonotype was seen a handful of times. This chain connects TRBV7-9 to TRBJ2-4; TRBD2 matches at 7 bases. J lost 1 base, V lost 3 bases, and 9 bases had no gene match. Germline CDR1 is SEHNR and CDR2 is FQNEAQ (reference sequence). The CDR3 length is 17 residues. The CDR3 coding sequence is TGTGCCAGCAGCTTTAACCCCGGGAGGAGGGCCAAAAACATTCAGTACTTC. Translated: CASSFNPGRRAKNIQYF.

This clonotype was observed a few times. This sequence joins TRBV10-3 and TRBJ2-3; D is undetermined. V gave up 7 bases and J gave up 2 bases, with 10 bases separating them. The germline V gene has CDR1 ENHRY and CDR2 SYGVKD. This CDR3 comprises 13 residues. The CDR3 region has the DNA TGTGCCATCAAAGCAGACGACACAGATACGCAGTATTTT. It translates to CAIKADDTDTQYF.

This clonotype was observed a few times. V usage is TRBV6-5 and J usage is TRBJ1-2; 10 bases are a match to TRBD1. V trimming: 4 bases; J trimming: 0 bases; junction bases outside the gene matches: 2. CDR1 is MNHEY, CDR2 SVGAGI, per germline. CDR3 length equals 15 residues. CDR3 in amino acids: CASSSGTGANYGYTF. In DNA, the CDR3 is TGTGCCAGCAGTTCGGGGACAGGGGCTAACTATGGCTACACCTTC.

The rearrangement links TRBV6-6 to TRBJ2-7, with unresolved D. Germline V CDR1 and CDR2: MNHNY, SVGAGI (reference sequence). V lost 1 base to trimming and J lost 5 bases, with 9 bases between them. The CDR3 loop spans 13 amino acids. The CDR3: CASSYFSADEQYF. The CDR3 nucleotides are TGTGCCAGCAGTTACTTCTCAGCAGACGAGCAGTACTTC.